This TCR beta chain was retrieved from a study of blood T cell repertoires in COVID-19. Assay used: immunoSEQ multiplex PCR; TCRdb lists only in-frame clones, some missing. The sample holds about 180,000 clones, 86% seen once. Per germline, CDR1 SNHLY and CDR2 FYNNEI. J gave up 4 bases and V 0 bases, and 0 bases lay outside the gene matches. The CDR3 is 14 amino acids. The sequenced sample was peripheral blood. The chain employs TRBV2 and TRBJ1-5; 7 bases align to TRBD1. The clonotype was recovered from a man aged 45-65 years with active or convalescent COVID-19. The CDR3 here is CASSEADRNQPQHF. The CDR3 DNA follows: TGTGCCAGCAGTGAAGCGGACAGGAATCAGCCCCAGCATTTT.